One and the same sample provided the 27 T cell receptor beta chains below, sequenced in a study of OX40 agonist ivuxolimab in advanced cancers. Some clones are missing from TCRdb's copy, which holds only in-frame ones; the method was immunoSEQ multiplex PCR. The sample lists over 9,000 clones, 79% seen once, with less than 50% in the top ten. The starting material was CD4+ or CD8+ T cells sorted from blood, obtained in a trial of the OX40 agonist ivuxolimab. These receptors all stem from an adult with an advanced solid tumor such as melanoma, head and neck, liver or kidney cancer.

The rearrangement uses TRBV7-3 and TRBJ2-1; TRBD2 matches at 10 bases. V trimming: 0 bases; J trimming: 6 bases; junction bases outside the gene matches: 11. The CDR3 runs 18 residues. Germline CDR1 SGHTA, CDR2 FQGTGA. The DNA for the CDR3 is TGTGCCAGCAGCTTAACGGGCCTAGCGGGAGCCTCGGGCAATGAGCAGTTCTTC. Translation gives CASSLTGLAGASGNEQFF.

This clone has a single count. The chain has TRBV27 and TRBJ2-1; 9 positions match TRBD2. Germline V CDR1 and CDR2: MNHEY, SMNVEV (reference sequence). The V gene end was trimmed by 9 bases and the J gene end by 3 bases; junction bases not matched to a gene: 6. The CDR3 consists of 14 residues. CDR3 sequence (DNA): TGTGCCAGTACGATAGCGGGAGACTACAATGAGCAGTTCTTC. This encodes CASTIAGDYNEQFF.

DNA for the CDR3: TGTGCCAGCTCACTATCACAGGAGTACACTGAAGCTTTCTTT. It codes for CASSLSQEYTEAFF. The chain recombines TRBV18 with TRBJ1-1; perhaps TRBD1 as D (5 bases). Germline loops: CDR1 KGHSH, CDR2 LQKENI. The CDR3 extends over 14 amino acids. V was pared by 4 bases and J by 3 bases, with 12 bases between.

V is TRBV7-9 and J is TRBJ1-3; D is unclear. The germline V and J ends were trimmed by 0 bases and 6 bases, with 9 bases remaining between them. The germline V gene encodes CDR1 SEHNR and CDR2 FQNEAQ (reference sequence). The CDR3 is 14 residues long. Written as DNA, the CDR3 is TGTGCCAGCAGCTTAGCGGACCCCCCAAACACCATATATTTT. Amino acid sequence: CASSLADPPNTIYF.

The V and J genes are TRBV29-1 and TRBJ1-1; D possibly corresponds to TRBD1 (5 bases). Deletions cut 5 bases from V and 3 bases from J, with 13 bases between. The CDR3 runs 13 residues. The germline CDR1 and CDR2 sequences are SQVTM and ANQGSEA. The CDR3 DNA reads TGCAGCGTTTTGAGCCGGGGGGACACTGAAGCTTTCTTT. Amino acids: CSVLSRGDTEAFF.

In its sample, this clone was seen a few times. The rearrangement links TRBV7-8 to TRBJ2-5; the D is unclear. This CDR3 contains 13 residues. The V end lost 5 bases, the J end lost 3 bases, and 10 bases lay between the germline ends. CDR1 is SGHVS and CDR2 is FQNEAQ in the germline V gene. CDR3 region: CASSHKTKETQYF. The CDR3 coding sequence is TGTGCCAGCAGCCATAAAACAAAAGAGACCCAGTACTTC.

The CDR3 here is CASSEGAGSTDTQYF. CDR3 in DNA: TGTGCCAGCAGTGAAGGAGCGGGAAGCACAGATACGCAGTATTTT. This chain uses TRBV6-4 with TRBJ2-3; TRBD2 matches at 7 bases. This CDR3 is built from 15 residues. J lost 0 bases, V lost 3 bases, and 3 bases had no gene match. The V gene's germline CDR1 is MRHNA and CDR2 SNTAGT.

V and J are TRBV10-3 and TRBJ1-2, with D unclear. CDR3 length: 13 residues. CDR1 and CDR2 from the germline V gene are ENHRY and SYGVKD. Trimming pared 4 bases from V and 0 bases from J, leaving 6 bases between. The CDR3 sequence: CAISGGANYGYTF. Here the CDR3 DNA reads TGTGCCATCAGTGGAGGCGCTAACTATGGCTACACCTTC.

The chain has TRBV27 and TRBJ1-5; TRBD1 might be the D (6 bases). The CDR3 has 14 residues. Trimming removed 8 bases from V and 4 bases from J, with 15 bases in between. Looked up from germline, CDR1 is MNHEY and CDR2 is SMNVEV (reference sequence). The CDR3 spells CASRRGAGNQPQHF. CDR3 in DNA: TGTGCCAGCCGACGGGGGGCCGGAAATCAGCCCCAGCATTTT.

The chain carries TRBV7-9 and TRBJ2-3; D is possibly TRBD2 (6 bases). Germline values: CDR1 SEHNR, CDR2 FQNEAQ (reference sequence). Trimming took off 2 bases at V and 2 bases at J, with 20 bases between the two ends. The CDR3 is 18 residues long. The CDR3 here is CASSLPRSGSLFTDTQYF. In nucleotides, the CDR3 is TGTGCCAGCAGCTTACCTCGTAGCGGATCACTCTTCACAGATACGCAGTATTTT.

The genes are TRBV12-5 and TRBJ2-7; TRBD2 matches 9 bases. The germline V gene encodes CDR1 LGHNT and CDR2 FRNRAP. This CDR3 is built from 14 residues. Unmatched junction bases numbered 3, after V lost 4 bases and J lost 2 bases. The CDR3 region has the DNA TGTGCTAGTGGTTCAGCGGGGGGTACCTACGAGCAGTACTTC. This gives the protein CASGSAGGTYEQYF.

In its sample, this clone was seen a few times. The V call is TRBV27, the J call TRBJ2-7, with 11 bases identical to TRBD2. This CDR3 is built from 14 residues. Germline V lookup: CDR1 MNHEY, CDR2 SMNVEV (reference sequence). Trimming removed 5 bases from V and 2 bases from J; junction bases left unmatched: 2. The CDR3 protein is CASSTSGGTYEQYF. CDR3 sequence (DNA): TGTGCCAGCAGTACTAGCGGGGGAACCTACGAGCAGTACTTC.

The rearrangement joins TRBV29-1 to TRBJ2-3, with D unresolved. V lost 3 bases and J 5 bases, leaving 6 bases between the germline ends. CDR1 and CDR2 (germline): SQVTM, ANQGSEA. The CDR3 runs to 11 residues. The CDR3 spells CSVDEVDTQYF. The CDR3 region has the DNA TGCAGCGTTGACGAGGTAGATACGCAGTATTTT.

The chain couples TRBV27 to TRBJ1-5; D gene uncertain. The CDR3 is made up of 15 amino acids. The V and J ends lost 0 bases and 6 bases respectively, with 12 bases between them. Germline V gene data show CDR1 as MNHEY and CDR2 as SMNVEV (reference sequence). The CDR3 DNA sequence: TGTGCCAGCAGTTTATCCCCCGGGGATGGTCAGCCCCAGCATTTT. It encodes CASSLSPGDGQPQHF.

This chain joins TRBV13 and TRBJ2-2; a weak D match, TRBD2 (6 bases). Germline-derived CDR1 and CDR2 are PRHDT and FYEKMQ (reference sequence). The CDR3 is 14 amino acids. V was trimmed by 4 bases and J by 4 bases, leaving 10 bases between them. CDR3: CASSSSSVTGELFF. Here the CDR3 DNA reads TGTGCCAGCAGCTCCTCTAGCGTCACCGGGGAGCTGTTTTTT.

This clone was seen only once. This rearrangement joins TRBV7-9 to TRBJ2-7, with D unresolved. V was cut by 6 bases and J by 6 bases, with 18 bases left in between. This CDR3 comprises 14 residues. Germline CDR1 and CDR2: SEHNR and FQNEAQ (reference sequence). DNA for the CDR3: TGTGCCAGCAGACCGCCGTTTGGGCCACTCGAGCAGTACTTC. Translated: CASRPPFGPLEQYF.

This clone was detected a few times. The CDR3 here is CASSLGQGATDTQYF. CDR3 coding DNA: TGTGCCAGCAGTTTAGGACAGGGGGCCACAGATACGCAGTATTTT. This rearrangement joins TRBV28 to TRBJ2-3; 11 nucleotides line up with TRBD1. Germline CDR1 is MDHEN and CDR2 is SYDVKM. The J segment lost 2 bases and the V segment lost 2 bases, leaving 0 bases of the junction unmatched. The CDR3 covers 15 residues.

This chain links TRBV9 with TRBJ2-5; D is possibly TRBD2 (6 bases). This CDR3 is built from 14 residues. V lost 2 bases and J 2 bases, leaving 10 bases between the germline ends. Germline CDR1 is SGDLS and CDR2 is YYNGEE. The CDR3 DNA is TGTGCCAGCAGCGTGGGGGACTTTCAAGAGACCCAGTACTTC. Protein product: CASSVGDFQETQYF.

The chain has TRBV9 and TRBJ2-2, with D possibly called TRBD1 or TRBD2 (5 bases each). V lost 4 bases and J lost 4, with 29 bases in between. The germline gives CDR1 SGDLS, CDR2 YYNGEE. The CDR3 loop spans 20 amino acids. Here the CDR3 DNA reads TGTGCCAGCAGCTACCATGGTGGGGACCCCGAAAGGGGAAGCACCGGGGAGCTGTTTTTT. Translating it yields CASSYHGGDPERGSTGELFF.

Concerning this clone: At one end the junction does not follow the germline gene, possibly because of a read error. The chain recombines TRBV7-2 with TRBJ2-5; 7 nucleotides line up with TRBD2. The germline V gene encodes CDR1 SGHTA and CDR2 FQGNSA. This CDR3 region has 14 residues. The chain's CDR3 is CASSTGHRGEIQYF. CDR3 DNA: TGTGCCAGCAGCACTGGACACCGGGGGGAGATCCAGTACTTC.

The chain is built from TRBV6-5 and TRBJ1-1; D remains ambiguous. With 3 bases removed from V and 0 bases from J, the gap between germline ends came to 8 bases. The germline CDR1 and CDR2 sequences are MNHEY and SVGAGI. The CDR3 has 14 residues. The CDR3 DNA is TGTGCCAGCAGTTATCGTCAGTTGAACACTGAAGCTTTCTTT. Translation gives CASSYRQLNTEAFF.

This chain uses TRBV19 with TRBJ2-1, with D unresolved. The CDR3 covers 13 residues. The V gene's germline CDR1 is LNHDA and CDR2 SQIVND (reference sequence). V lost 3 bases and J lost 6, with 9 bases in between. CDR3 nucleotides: TGTGCCAGTAGTATGGGCGTGCTCAATGAGCAGTTCTTC. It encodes CASSMGVLNEQFF.

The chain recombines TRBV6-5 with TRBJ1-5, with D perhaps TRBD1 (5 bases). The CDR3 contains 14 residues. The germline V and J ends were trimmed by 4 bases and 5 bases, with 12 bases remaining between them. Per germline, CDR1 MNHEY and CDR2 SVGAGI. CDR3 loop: CASSFFREDQPQHF. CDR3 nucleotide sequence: TGTGCCAGCAGTTTTTTCAGGGAGGATCAGCCCCAGCATTTT.

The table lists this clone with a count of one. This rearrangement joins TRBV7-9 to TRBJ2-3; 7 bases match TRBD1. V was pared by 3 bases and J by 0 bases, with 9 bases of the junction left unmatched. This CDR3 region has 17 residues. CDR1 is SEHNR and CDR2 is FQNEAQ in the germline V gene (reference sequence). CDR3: CASSLRDSDPSTDTQYF. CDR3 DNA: TGTGCCAGCAGCTTGAGGGACAGTGATCCTAGCACAGATACGCAGTATTTT.

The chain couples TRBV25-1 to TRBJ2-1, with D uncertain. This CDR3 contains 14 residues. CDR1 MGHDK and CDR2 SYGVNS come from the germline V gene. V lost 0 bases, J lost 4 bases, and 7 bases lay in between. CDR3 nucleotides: TGTGCCAGCAGTGAATATTCAGTATACAATGAGCAGTTCTTC. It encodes CASSEYSVYNEQFF.

CDR3 nucleotide sequence: TGTGCCAGCAGTCCAAACACCGGGGAGCTGTTTTTT. This encodes CASSPNTGELFF. The chain couples TRBV28 to TRBJ2-2; no reliable D call. This CDR3 spans 12 amino acids. Trimming removed 5 bases from V and 2 bases from J, with 3 bases in between. The V gene's germline CDR1 is MDHEN and CDR2 SYDVKM.

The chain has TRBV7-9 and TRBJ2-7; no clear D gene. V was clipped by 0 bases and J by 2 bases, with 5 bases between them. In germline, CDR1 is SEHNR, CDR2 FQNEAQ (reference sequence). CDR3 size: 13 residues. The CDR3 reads CASSLAGTYEQYF. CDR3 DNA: TGTGCCAGCAGCTTAGCGGGAACCTACGAGCAGTACTTC.